These 22 T cell receptor beta chains were all obtained from the same sample, sequenced in a study of blood T cell repertoires in COVID-19. TCRdb keeps only in-frame clones here, not all; method: immunoSEQ multiplex PCR. The table has about 120,000 clones, 60% to 85% seen once. Sequenced sample: peripheral blood. These receptors were taken from a man between 65 and 85 years old with acute or convalescent COVID-19.

This clone was counted a few times. V and J are TRBV29-1 and TRBJ1-2; D is ambiguous. The germline gives CDR1 SQVTM, CDR2 ANQGSEA. The CDR3 is made up of 15 amino acids. V was trimmed by 7 bases and J by 8 bases, leaving 26 bases between them. Here the CDR3 DNA reads TGCAGCGGCACAACCCTGCGGAAAGGCGGCTCGGGCTACACCTTC. It translates to CSGTTLRKGGSGYTF.

This chain links TRBV6-5 with TRBJ1-4, with D uncertain. There are 15 residues in the CDR3. Germline assignment: CDR1 MNHEY and CDR2 SVGAGI. With 6 bases removed from V and 0 bases from J, the gap between germline ends came to 11 bases. CDR3 protein: CASRKRATTNEKLFF. The CDR3 DNA follows: TGTGCCAGCAGGAAGAGGGCTACAACTAATGAAAAACTGTTTTTT.

The CDR3 DNA reads as TGTGCCAGTAGTAGCTCGAGCAGGGGGGACTATGGCTACACCTTC. Translated, it gives CASSSSSRGDYGYTF. The rearrangement uses TRBV19 and TRBJ1-2; TRBD1 matches at 7 bases. CDR1 and CDR2 from the germline V gene are LNHDA and SQIVND (reference sequence). The ends lost 4 bases at V and 3 bases at J; junction bases unmatched: 8. This CDR3 has 15 amino acids.

This clone was detected only a few times. V is TRBV2 and J is TRBJ2-7; 8 nucleotides agree with TRBD1. The CDR3 spans 14 residues. Germline assignment: CDR1 SNHLY and CDR2 FYNNEI. Unmatched junction bases numbered 4, after V lost 6 bases and J lost 0 bases. CDR3 nucleotides: TGTGCCAGCAGCCGGGACAGGAACTCCTACGAGCAGTACTTC. It specifies CASSRDRNSYEQYF.

The chain joins TRBV9 to TRBJ1-2, with a tentative D call TRBD1 (6 bases). The germline V and J ends were trimmed by 4 bases and 6 bases, with 22 bases remaining between them. Germline CDR1 is SGDLS and CDR2 is YYNGEE. There are 16 residues in the CDR3. Here the CDR3 reads CASSPLMGASGNGYTF. DNA of the CDR3: TGTGCCAGCAGCCCTCTAATGGGGGCGTCTGGAAATGGCTACACCTTC. Full variable domain (outside the CDR3, taken from reference TRBV9 and TRBJ1-2): DSGVTQTPKHLITATGQRVTLRCSPRSGDLSVYWYQQSLDQGLQFLIQYYNGEERAKGNILERFSAQQFPDLHSELNLSSLELGDSALYFCASSPLMGASGNGYTFGSGTRLTVV.

The chain employs TRBV18 and TRBJ1-2; tentatively, D is TRBD1 (5 bases). Germline V lookup: CDR1 KGHSH, CDR2 LQKENI. V was pared by 0 bases and J by 8 bases, with 13 bases between. The CDR3 is 14 residues long. The CDR3 coding sequence is TGTGCCAGCTCACCACCATCAGGGTTGCGGGGCTACACCTTC. Protein sequence: CASSPPSGLRGYTF.

V and J are TRBV5-6 and TRBJ2-7; 7 bases align to TRBD1. This CDR3 is built from 15 residues. Germline V gives CDR1 SGHDT, CDR2 YYEEEE. Trimming took 2 bases from V and 2 from J; bases not matched to a gene: 7. DNA of the CDR3: TGTGCCAGCAGCTTATTGGACAGGCTGGCCTACGAGCAGTACTTC. Translated, it gives CASSLLDRLAYEQYF.

The genes are TRBV19 and TRBJ1-5, with unresolved D. Per germline, CDR1 LNHDA and CDR2 SQIVND (reference sequence). The V and J ends lost 6 bases and 0 bases respectively, with 9 bases between them. The CDR3 totals 14 residues. In DNA, the CDR3 is TGTGCCAGTAGCATTCAGTATAGCAATCAGCCCCAGCATTTT. Protein product: CASSIQYSNQPQHF.

The V and J genes are TRBV21-1 and TRBJ1-5; the tabulated D call, TRBD1, remains unverified against the DNA. TRBV21-1 is a listed pseudogene. The CDR3 loop spans 14 amino acids. The CDR3 DNA reads as TGTGCCAGCAGCTTTTCAGGTATCAATCAGCCCCAGCATTTT. This translates into CASSFSGINQPQHF.

This clone appeared once. The genes are TRBV3-1 (or the pseudogene TRBV3-2) and TRBJ1-4; TRBD1 agrees at 7 bases. CDR3 length equals 15 residues. V was clipped by 4 bases and J by 4 bases; unmatched bases: 6. Per the germline V gene, CDR1 is LGHDT and CDR2 is YNNKEL (reference sequence). CDR3 nucleotides: TGTGCCAGCAGCCTTCGGACAGGCCATAATGAAAAACTGTTTTTT. Residues: CASSLRTGHNEKLFF.

The V call is TRBV10-3, the J call TRBJ2-7, with a tentative D call TRBD2 (7 bases). This CDR3 region has 14 residues. Looked up from germline, CDR1 is ENHRY and CDR2 is SYGVKD. The V gene lost 9 bases and the J gene lost 0 bases, with 15 bases spanning the gap. CDR3 coding DNA: TGTGCCATTAGCCGAGGGGGGGGCTCCTACGAGCAGTACTTC. The encoded protein is CAISRGGGSYEQYF.

CDR3 amino acids: CASSQEGLAGDNEQFF. Here the CDR3 DNA reads TGTGCCAGCAGCCAAGAAGGCCTAGCGGGGGACAATGAGCAGTTCTTC. J is TRBJ2-1 and V is TRBV3-1 (or the pseudogene TRBV3-2); the match to TRBD2 covers 10 bases. The CDR3 has 16 residues. CDR1 and CDR2 (germline): LGHDT, YNNKEL (reference sequence). Trimming cost V 0 bases and J 5 bases; bases outside gene matches: 4.

J is TRBJ1-1 and V is TRBV5-1, with 7 bases fitting TRBD1. J lost 1 base, V lost 4 bases, and 7 bases had no gene match. Per germline, CDR1 SGHRS and CDR2 YFSETQ. This CDR3 region has 15 residues. The DNA of the CDR3 is TGCGCCAGCAGCCGTGCGACAGGGAGGAACACTGAAGCTTTCTTT. Encoded protein: CASSRATGRNTEAFF.

V is TRBV4-3 and J is TRBJ2-1; TRBD1 is a possible D gene (5 bases). Germline loops: CDR1 LGHNA, CDR2 YSLEER. The CDR3 is 15 residues long. Between the trimmed V and J ends, which lost 0 bases and 10 bases, there was a span of 16 bases. CDR3 sequence (DNA): TGCGCCAGCAGCCAAGATGTTTTCAGGGAACGAGAGCAGTTCTTC. This codes for CASSQDVFREREQFF.

The chain links TRBV7-3 to TRBJ2-7; D not resolved. Germline loops: CDR1 SGHTA, CDR2 FQGTGA. The length of the CDR3 is 14 residues. Trimming stripped 6 bases from V and 3 bases from J, with 15 bases between. The CDR3 loop reads CASSSSDSNYEQYF. The CDR3 DNA is TGTGCCAGCAGTTCCAGTGACTCCAACTACGAGCAGTACTTC.

The sample holds a few counts of this clone. The chain employs TRBV28 and TRBJ1-2; a weak D match, TRBD1 (6 bases). There are 12 residues in the CDR3. V lost 7 bases, J lost 8 bases, and 14 bases lay in between. Per the germline V gene, CDR1 is MDHEN and CDR2 is SYDVKM. CDR3: CASITGSLGYTF. CDR3 nucleotides: TGTGCCAGCATTACAGGGTCACTCGGCTACACCTTC.

The gene calls are TRBV5-1 and TRBJ1-4; D is possibly TRBD1 (5 bases). V was cut by 6 bases and J by 3 bases, with 15 bases left in between. The CDR3 runs 15 residues. Per germline, CDR1 SGHRS and CDR2 YFSETQ. CDR3 nucleotides: TGCGCCAGCACTCCCGGGACGGGAGCTAATGAAAAACTGTTTTTT. Protein: CASTPGTGANEKLFF.

Only a few counts were recorded for this clone. V is TRBV5-1 and J is TRBJ1-1; D is possibly TRBD1 (5 bases). Germline CDR1 SGHRS, CDR2 YFSETQ. Trimming pared 3 bases from V and 3 bases from J, leaving 9 bases between. There are 13 residues in the CDR3. The CDR3 here is CASSWGGDTEAFF. In DNA form, the CDR3 reads TGCGCCAGCAGCTGGGGGGGTGACACTGAAGCTTTCTTT.

This clone has a handful of counts. The chain couples TRBV5-1 to TRBJ1-5; possibly TRBD1 for D (6 bases). The CDR3 covers 14 residues. V lost 4 bases to trimming and J lost 9 bases, with 17 bases between them. Per germline, CDR1 SGHRS and CDR2 YFSETQ. The CDR3 DNA follows: TGCGCCAGCAGCCCCCAGGGGTCTGGGGCGCCCCAGCATTTT. Translating gives CASSPQGSGAPQHF.

This clone was recorded a few times. DNA for the CDR3: TGTGCCAGCAGCCCGGGGGACCGGACGAACACTGAAGCTTTCTTT. This codes for CASSPGDRTNTEAFF. This chain joins TRBV14 and TRBJ1-1, with D maybe TRBD1 (5 bases). V was cut by 4 bases and J by 1 base, with 13 bases left in between. The CDR3 loop spans 15 amino acids. The V gene's germline CDR1 is SGHDN and CDR2 FVKESK.

The J gene is TRBJ2-3, the V gene TRBV5-6, with a possible D match to TRBD1 (6 bases). The CDR3 totals 15 residues. V was cut by 1 base and J by 8 bases, with 17 bases left in between. Germline V gives CDR1 SGHDT, CDR2 YYEEEE. This CDR3 reads CASSLSGARLGTQYF. CDR3 DNA: TGTGCCAGCAGCTTGTCAGGGGCGAGGTTAGGTACGCAGTATTTT.

V is TRBV2 and J is TRBJ2-5; 8 positions match TRBD1. The V gene end was trimmed by 5 bases and the J gene end by 0 bases; junction bases not matched to a gene: 8. The CDR3 consists of 16 residues. Looked up from germline, CDR1 is SNHLY and CDR2 is FYNNEI. Here the CDR3 DNA reads TGTGCCAGCAGTTTGAGGACAGGGAATTACCAAGAGACCCAGTACTTC. Its protein is CASSLRTGNYQETQYF. Supplemented by reference TRBV2 and TRBJ2-5, the full variable domain reads EPEVTQTPSHQVTQMGQEVILRCVPISNHLYFYWYRQILGQKVEFLVSFYNNEISEKSEIFDDQFSVERPDGSNFTLKIRSTKLEDSAMYFCASSLRTGNYQETQYFGPGTRLLVL.